This TCR beta chain derives from a study of control samples from healthy donors and cancer patients. V was clipped by 3 bases and J by 7 bases; unmatched bases: 5. The V gene's germline CDR1 is MRHNA and CDR2 SNTAGT. This CDR3 comprises 13 residues. The assay was immunoSEQ multiplex PCR, and TCRdb's table has in-frame clones only and misses some. The sample yields 50,000 or so clones, roughly 86% seen once. V and J are TRBV6-4 and TRBJ2-5; the match to TRBD2 covers 7 bases. This sequence originates from a man aged 50-60 years in good health. Input material: blood. This chain's CDR3 is CASSESGEGTQYF. DNA of the CDR3: TGTGCCAGCAGTGAGAGTGGGGAGGGGACCCAGTACTTC.